This passage covers 27 T cell receptor beta chains from one sample sequenced in a study of cytomegalovirus exposure and HLA in healthy donors (dated by TCRdb to the late 2010s). The protocol used for the library was the immunoSEQ multiplex PCR assay. A mixture of 60 forward primers for TCR Vbeta segments and 13 reverse primers for TCR Jbeta segments was used in the multiplex PCR. Sourced from immuneACCESS, this table was stored by TCRdb with only in-frame sequences that have V and J called. A share of the clones is absent; for the studies checked, an unresolved V gene accounts for under half, and the remainder has no known explanation. The sample table contains around 64,000 clones; only one count was recorded for 85% of them. Together, the top ten hold approximately 12% of the sample. Sequences were obtained from PBMCs. These receptors were collected from a female donor in good health and CMV-seronegative.

This clone was counted a few times. This chain links TRBV2 with TRBJ1-5; D unresolved. The CDR3 sequence is 15 residues long. Trimming removed 6 bases at V and 3 bases at J, with 15 bases between. Per the germline V gene, CDR1 is SNHLY and CDR2 is FYNNEI. CDR3 sequence reads: CASRAPGINNQPQHF. As DNA, the CDR3 is TGTGCCAGCAGGGCCCCCGGGATAAACAATCAGCCCCAGCATTTT.

The chain is built from TRBV11-2 and TRBJ1-4; unclear D gene. This CDR3 comprises 14 residues. V lost 5 bases and J 4 bases, leaving 11 bases between the germline ends. Germline CDR1 and CDR2: SGHAT and FQNNGV. The CDR3 DNA reads as TGTGCCAGCAGCCCCGGGATTCTTAATGAAAAACTGTTTTTT. Protein sequence: CASSPGILNEKLFF.

This chain uses TRBV28 with TRBJ2-7, with a tentative D call TRBD1 (5 bases). The germline gives CDR1 MDHEN, CDR2 SYDVKM. The CDR3 loop spans 12 amino acids. V lost 6 bases and J 5 bases, leaving 11 bases between the germline ends. The CDR3 DNA reads as TGTGCCAGCAGCCCCAGGGTGGACGAGCAGTACTTC. This gives the protein CASSPRVDEQYF.

This sequence joins TRBV5-4 and TRBJ2-7, with TRBD2 identical over 8 bases. V gave up 3 bases and J gave up 2 bases; unmatched junction bases: 7. CDR1 is SGHNT, CDR2 YYREEE, per germline (reference sequence). CDR3 length equals 15 residues. The CDR3: CASSSGPGGTYEQYF. CDR3 bases: TGTGCCAGCAGCTCCGGCCCGGGAGGGACCTACGAGCAGTACTTC.

This chain joins TRBV28 and TRBJ2-5; a weak D match, TRBD2 (6 bases). Germline V gene data show CDR1 as MDHEN and CDR2 as SYDVKM. There are 13 residues in the CDR3. The V end was cut by 6 bases, the J end by 1 base, with 9 bases between. The CDR3 coding sequence is TGTGCCAGCAGCAAGGGAGGCCAAGAGACCCAGTACTTC. Its translation is CASSKGGQETQYF.

The rearrangement uses TRBV5-1 and TRBJ2-2, with a weak D call TRBD2 (6 bases). Trimming removed 3 bases from V and 1 base from J, with 10 bases in between. The CDR3 extends over 15 amino acids. Per germline, CDR1 SGHRS and CDR2 YFSETQ. The CDR3 region has the DNA TGCGCCAGCAGCTCGGGAGCGGGGAACACCGGGGAGCTGTTTTTT. Amino acids: CASSSGAGNTGELFF.

This clone appeared a single time. The genes are TRBV5-6 and TRBJ2-7; 14 bases are a match to TRBD2. Germline trimming cut 0 bases from V and 4 bases from J; bases unmatched to any gene: 3. This CDR3 is built from 16 residues. CDR1 is SGHDT and CDR2 is YYEEEE in the germline V gene. The CDR3, as DNA: TGTGCCAGCAGCTTGGCCGGGACTAGCGGGAGATACGAGCAGTACTTC. Its translation is CASSLAGTSGRYEQYF.

This clone was found once. The CDR3 here is CASSPDMRGAEKLFF. Here the CDR3 DNA reads TGTGCCAGCTCACCAGATATGCGTGGGGCCGAAAAACTGTTTTTT. The chain recombines TRBV18 with TRBJ1-4; D possibly corresponds to TRBD1 (5 bases). V was clipped by 2 bases and J by 8 bases, with 15 bases between them. CDR1 and CDR2 (germline): KGHSH, LQKENI. This CDR3 is 15 amino acids long.

V usage is TRBV7-3 and J usage is TRBJ2-1, with 12 bases matching TRBD2. Per the germline V gene, CDR1 is SGHTA and CDR2 is FQGTGA. The J segment lost 2 bases and the V segment lost 4 bases, leaving 15 bases of the junction unmatched. This CDR3 region has 20 residues. CDR3 amino acids: CASSSTNLGGLAGTYNEQFF. The CDR3 DNA sequence: TGTGCCAGCAGCTCGACCAATCTGGGAGGACTAGCGGGGACCTACAATGAGCAGTTCTTC.

V and J are TRBV7-2 and TRBJ1-2; 7 bases map to TRBD1. The V segment lost 5 bases and the J segment 0 bases; nucleotides outside the gene matches: 9. Germline CDR1 reads SGHTA; CDR2 reads FQGNSA. The CDR3 contains 16 residues. The CDR3 is CASSPNRGQTNYGYTF. The CDR3, as DNA: TGTGCCAGCAGCCCCAACAGGGGCCAAACTAACTATGGCTACACCTTC.

The chain couples TRBV19 to TRBJ2-5, with TRBD2 identical over 10 bases. With V trimmed by 3 bases and J by 5 bases, 6 bases remained unmatched. This CDR3 contains 15 residues. Germline V gene lookup returns CDR1 LNHDA and CDR2 SQIVND (reference sequence). CDR3 region: CASSMGAGGHETQYF. In DNA form, the CDR3 reads TGTGCCAGTAGTATGGGAGCGGGGGGGCACGAGACCCAGTACTTC.

A note on this clone: At one end the junction does not follow the germline gene, possibly because of a read error. At the DNA level, this CDR3 is encoded by other sequences in the same sample as well. The chain links TRBV7-9 to TRBJ1-5; perhaps TRBD1 as D (6 bases). The germline gives CDR1 SEHNR, CDR2 FQNEAQ (reference sequence). This CDR3 has 13 amino acids. In nucleotides, the CDR3 is TGCGCCAGCAGCCGGGAGGGGGATCAGCCCCAGCATTTT. It specifies CASSREGDQPQHF.

The chain recombines TRBV7-9 with TRBJ2-3, with a possible D match to TRBD2 (7 bases). Trimming took off 8 bases at V and 10 bases at J, with 13 bases between the two ends. CDR1 is SEHNR and CDR2 is FQNEAQ in the germline V gene (reference sequence). The CDR3 has 11 residues. The CDR3 coding sequence is TGTGCCAGCCCCCAAGGGGGGGCGCAGTATTTT. Its protein product is CASPQGGAQYF.

In this sample, this clone turned up a few times. This chain links TRBV6-5 with TRBJ2-7; 10 positions match TRBD1. The CDR3 contains 15 residues. CDR1 is MNHEY and CDR2 is SVGAGI in the germline V gene. V shed 5 bases and J 4 bases; nucleotides not matched to a gene: 8. The CDR3 reads CASSAGQGNWYEQYF. DNA for the CDR3: TGTGCCAGCAGTGCGGGACAGGGGAACTGGTACGAGCAGTACTTC.

This clone was picked up one time. V gene TRBV7-9 combines with J gene TRBJ2-1; 16 nucleotides agree with TRBD2. The CDR3 contains 18 residues. Germline CDR1 is SEHNR and CDR2 is FQNEAQ (reference sequence). The V segment lost 6 bases and the J segment 4 bases; nucleotides outside the gene matches: 9. CDR3: CASRPGTSGGASYNEQFF. DNA for the CDR3: TGTGCCAGCAGACCCGGGACTAGCGGGGGGGCCTCTTACAATGAGCAGTTCTTC.

This clone was seen a few times. This chain connects TRBV19 to TRBJ1-6; 7 nucleotides align to TRBD1. The V gene end was trimmed by 10 bases and the J gene end by 0 bases; junction bases not matched to a gene: 3. Germline V gene sequence: CDR1 LNHDA, CDR2 SQIVND (reference sequence). This CDR3 has 14 amino acids. In DNA, the CDR3 is TGTGCCACTACAGGGGACTCCTATAATTCACCCCTCCACTTT. It codes for CATTGDSYNSPLHF.

This clone was observed a few times. The V gene is TRBV6-5, the J gene TRBJ2-7; TRBD2 aligns across 12 bases. With V trimmed by 0 bases and J by 5 bases, 5 bases remained unmatched. The CDR3 spans 16 residues. Germline CDR1 reads MNHEY; CDR2 reads SVGAGI. For the CDR3, the DNA is TGTGCCAGCAGTTACTCGGGGACTAGCGGGCAGGACGAGCAGTACTTC. Its protein is CASSYSGTSGQDEQYF.

V gene TRBV5-1 combines with J gene TRBJ2-5; TRBD1 matches 8 bases. Germline V gives CDR1 SGHRS, CDR2 YFSETQ. The CDR3 sequence is 13 residues long. With V trimmed by 4 bases and J by 5 bases, 4 bases remained unmatched. The CDR3, as DNA: TGCGCCAGCAGCAGGACAGGGAGTGAGACCCAGTACTTC. Its translation is CASSRTGSETQYF. Together with reference TRBV5-1 and TRBJ2-5, the CDR3 gives the full variable domain: KAGVTQTPRYLIKTRGQQVTLSCSPISGHRSVSWYQQTPGQGLQFLFEYFSETQRNKGNFPGRFSGRQFSNSRSEMNVSTLELGDSALYLCASSRTGSETQYFGPGTRLLVL.

This clone occurred once. The gene calls are TRBV2 and TRBJ2-7; a possible D gene is TRBD1 (6 bases). The germline gives CDR1 SNHLY, CDR2 FYNNEI. V was pared by 7 bases and J by 5 bases, with 12 bases between. The CDR3 sequence is 12 residues long. In DNA form, the CDR3 reads TGTGCCAGCAACACAGGGAGCAACGAGCAGTACTTC. This translates into CASNTGSNEQYF. Complete variable domain (other parts from reference TRBV2 and TRBJ2-7): EPEVTQTPSHQVTQMGQEVILRCVPISNHLYFYWYRQILGQKVEFLVSFYNNEISEKSEIFDDQFSVERPDGSNFTLKIRSTKLEDSAMYFCASNTGSNEQYFGPGTRLTVT.

This clone occurred once. The J gene is TRBJ2-1, the V gene TRBV28, with 9 nucleotides matching TRBD2. Germline V lookup: CDR1 MDHEN, CDR2 SYDVKM. This CDR3 has 14 residues. The trim removed 5 bases at V and 7 bases at J, leaving 6 bases unmatched. CDR3 residues: CASSLSGSWNEQFF. CDR3 DNA: TGTGCCAGCAGTCTTAGCGGGAGCTGGAATGAGCAGTTCTTC.

The J gene is TRBJ2-2, the V gene TRBV9; D might be TRBD2 (5 bases). The V and J ends lost 0 bases and 6 bases respectively, with 21 bases between them. This CDR3 is 18 amino acids long. CDR1 and CDR2 from the germline V gene are SGDLS and YYNGEE. CDR3 DNA: TGTGCCAGCAGCGTAGGGGGTACAGATCGAGGGTCCCCCGGGGAGCTGTTTTTT. Translated: CASSVGGTDRGSPGELFF. The variable domain in full, with the rest retrieved from reference TRBV9 and TRBJ2-2, is DSGVTQTPKHLITATGQRVTLRCSPRSGDLSVYWYQQSLDQGLQFLIQYYNGEERAKGNILERFSAQQFPDLHSELNLSSLELGDSALYFCASSVGGTDRGSPGELFFGEGSRLTVL.

J is TRBJ2-5 and V is TRBV5-3; D perhaps matches TRBD1 (7 bases). TRBV5-3 has ORF status, its function being uncertain. This CDR3 has 14 residues. V shed 1 base and J shed 5 bases, with 12 bases lying between them. CDR3 protein: CARSLTGAGETQYF. The CDR3 DNA reads as TGTGCCAGAAGCTTGACAGGGGCGGGGGAGACCCAGTACTTC.

Only a few counts were recorded for this clone. This chain uses TRBV2 with TRBJ1-1; D may be TRBD1 (5 bases). Trimming took 7 bases from V and 1 from J, leaving 10 bases between them. The V gene's germline CDR1 is SNHLY and CDR2 FYNNEI. This CDR3 comprises 13 residues. The CDR3 here is CASTQDKNTEAFF. The DNA for the CDR3 is TGTGCCAGCACACAGGACAAGAACACTGAAGCTTTCTTT.

The CDR3, as DNA: TGCGCCAGCAGCCAAGACCGGACTAGTCGCGGGGAGCTGTTTTTT. As protein: CASSQDRTSRGELFF. The chain carries TRBV4-3 and TRBJ2-2; TRBD2 aligns across 7 bases. Germline loops: CDR1 LGHNA, CDR2 YSLEER. The CDR3 is 15 amino acids. Trimming at V came to 0 bases and at J to 7 bases, leaving 5 bases not matched to a gene.

With regard to this clone: This specimen includes other DNA sequences encoding the same CDR3. The rearrangement links TRBV21-1 to TRBJ1-4; the tabulated D call, TRBD1, remains unverified against the DNA. TRBV21-1 is marked as a pseudogene. The CDR3 has 19 amino acids. DNA of the CDR3: TGTGCCAGCAGCAAAGAAGACAGCCTCCCCGGAACAAGTACTGAAAAACTATTTTTT. Translating it yields CASSKEDSLPGTSTEKLFF.

V and J are TRBV30 and TRBJ1-2; TRBD1 might be the D (6 bases). CDR1 and CDR2 from the germline V gene are GTSNPN and SVGIG (reference sequence). The CDR3 has 13 amino acids. Trimming shortened V by 1 base and J by 8 bases, and 14 bases separated the two germline ends. The chain's CDR3 is CAWSATGSGGYTF. As DNA, the CDR3 is TGTGCCTGGAGTGCTACAGGGTCAGGCGGCTACACCTTC.

The genes are TRBV4-2 and TRBJ2-3, with 10 bases that match TRBD2. The length of the CDR3 is 16 residues. V lost 2 bases, J lost 2 bases, and 4 bases stayed unmatched. Germline CDR1 LGHNA, CDR2 YNFKEQ. The CDR3: CASSQQLAGNTDTQYF. DNA for the CDR3: TGTGCCAGCAGCCAACAACTAGCGGGGAACACAGATACGCAGTATTTT.